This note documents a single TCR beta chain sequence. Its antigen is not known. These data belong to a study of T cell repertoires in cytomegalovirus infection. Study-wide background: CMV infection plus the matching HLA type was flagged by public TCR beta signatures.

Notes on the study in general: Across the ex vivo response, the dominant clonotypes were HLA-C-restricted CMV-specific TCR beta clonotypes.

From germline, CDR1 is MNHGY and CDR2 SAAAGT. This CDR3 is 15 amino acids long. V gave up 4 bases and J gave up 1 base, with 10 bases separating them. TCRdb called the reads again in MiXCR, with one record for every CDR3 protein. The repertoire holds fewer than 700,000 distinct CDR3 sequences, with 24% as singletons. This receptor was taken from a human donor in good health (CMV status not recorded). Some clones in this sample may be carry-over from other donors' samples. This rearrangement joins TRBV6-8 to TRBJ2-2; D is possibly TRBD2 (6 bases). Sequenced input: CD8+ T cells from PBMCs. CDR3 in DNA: TGTGCCAGCAGTTTGGGACTTGAGAACACCGGGGAGCTGTTTTTT. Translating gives CASSLGLENTGELFF.